This is a list of T cell receptor beta chains from one sample in a study of human T cells and chemical hapten exposure. TCRdb passed the RACE reads through MiXCR, listing each CDR3 protein once. The sample yields fewer than 200,000 distinct CDR3 sequences, approximately 30% seen once. This specimen consisted of whole blood, obtained in connection with sensitization to the hapten diphenylcyclopropenone (DPC). These TCRs come from a woman under 30 with alopecia areata. Some clones in this sample may be carry-over from other donors' samples. CDR3s include the opening cysteine and the closing phenylalanine or tryptophan. The D gene is left open where the match is weak. Clone size appears in some rows only: once, few, many, or a class for an expanded clone.

clone_size j_call d_call v_call cdr3_aa cdr3_nt
few TRBJ1-2 TRBD1 TRBV7-2 CASSHPGQGYGYTF TGTGCCAGCAGCCATCCGGGACAGGGCTATGGCTACACCTTC
. TRBJ2-7 . TRBV7-9 CASSSRGRGFYEQYF TGTGCCAGCAGCTCTAGGGGCAGGGGTTTCTACGAGCAGTACTTC
few TRBJ2-7 . TRBV7-8 CASSLAGPHEQYF TGTGCCAGCAGCTTAGCAGGGCCGCACGAGCAGTACTTC
few TRBJ2-5 . TRBV4-1 CASSQQIRETQYF TGCGCCAGCAGCCAGCAAATTAGGGAGACCCAGTACTTC
few TRBJ1-1 . TRBV7-2 CASNHPTANTEAFF TGTGCCAGCAACCACCCGACGGCGAACACTGAAGCTTTCTTT
few TRBJ2-7 TRBD2 TRBV27 CASSRPGTIYEQYF TGTGCCAGCAGCCGACCCGGGACTATCTACGAGCAGTACTTC
. TRBJ2-7 TRBD2 TRBV29-1 CSVARDYKYEQYF TGCAGCGTCGCCCGGGACTATAAGTACGAGCAGTACTTC
once TRBJ2-2 TRBD2 TRBV5-1 CASKGGSPPSNTGELFF TGCGCCAGCAAGGGAGGGTCGCCCCCCTCGAACACCGGGGAGCTGTTTTTT
few TRBJ1-5 . TRBV4-1 CASSHQDSQPQHF TGCGCCAGCAGCCATCAGGACAGTCAGCCCCAGCATTTT
few TRBJ2-3 TRBD2 TRBV7-8 CASSLALAGAKIPAQYF TGTGCCAGCAGCTTAGCTCTAGCGGGAGCCAAAATTCCGGCGCAGTATTTT
few TRBJ1-1 . TRBV3-1 CASSQGQATEAFF TGTGCCAGCAGCCAAGGACAGGCTACTGAAGCTTTCTTT
many TRBJ2-1 . TRBV19 CASNFRGAGLYNEQFF TGTGCCAGTAACTTCCGAGGGGCAGGCCTATACAATGAGCAGTTCTTC
few TRBJ1-6 . TRBV28 CASSPGTLVSPLHF TGTGCCAGCAGCCCTGGGACACTCGTTTCACCCCTCCACTTT
. TRBJ2-7 . TRBV29-1 CSVVSPDSYEQYF TGCAGCGTTGTAAGTCCGGACAGCTACGAGCAGTACTTC
. TRBJ1-5 . TRBV6-5 CASRRQARDQPQHF TGTGCCAGCAGGAGACAGGCTAGGGATCAGCCCCAGCATTTT
few TRBJ2-7 . TRBV20-1 CSAGDGVGEQYF TGCAGTGCTGGGGACGGCGTCGGCGAGCAGTACTTC
few TRBJ1-1 . TRBV9 CASSVTPGPTNTEAFF TGTGCCAGCAGCGTCACGCCGGGACCCACGAACACTGAAGCTTTCTTT
. TRBJ2-1 . TRBV6-2/TRBV6-3 CASSYVHEQFF TGTGCCAGCAGTTACGTCCATGAGCAGTTCTTC
few TRBJ1-1 TRBD1 TRBV10-2 CASRGQASTEAFF TGCGCCAGCAGGGGACAGGCGAGTACTGAAGCTTTCTTT
. TRBJ2-7 . TRBV7-2 CASSLGPGRAYEQYF TGTGCCAGCAGCTTAGGCCCGGGACGGGCCTACGAGCAGTACTTC
. TRBJ1-1 . TRBV9 CASSPLRGQTEAFF TGTGCCAGCAGCCCTCTACGGGGTCAAACTGAAGCTTTCTTT
many TRBJ2-1 . TRBV7-9 CASSLGGGAYNEQFF TGTGCCAGCAGCTTAGGTGGAGGCGCTTACAATGAGCAGTTCTTC
few TRBJ1-5 . TRBV7-2 CASSLWDGSNQPQHF TGTGCCAGCAGCTTATGGGACGGTAGCAATCAGCCCCAGCATTTT
few TRBJ1-1 . TRBV7-3 CASSVGEHTEAFF TGTGCCAGCAGCGTTGGGGAGCACACTGAAGCTTTCTTT